This T cell receptor beta chain emerged from a study of naive and memory T cell subsets. Study results and caveats: Gini index rose across naive, CM, EM and EMRA in CD4 and CD8.

The beta constant-region primer was an equimolar mix of two oligonucleotides covering TRBC1 and TRBC2. Nested alpha and beta constant-region primers with the SP2 primer drove four PCR rounds on ligated cDNA. TCRdb used MiXCR to reprocess the UMI-ligation and nested PCR reads, holding one entry per CDR3 protein. The table lists 75,000 to 85,000 distinct CDR3 sequences, approximately 14% of them singletons. This clonotype was recorded a few times. Its specificity is not known. CD8 T cells were positively selected from what remained after CD4 positive selection. Four subsets defined by CD45RA and CD27 were sorted after CD3, CD4, CD8 and live/dead staining. Sequencing was done on a sample of central memory CD4+ T cells from blood. The source is a human donor in good health.

This CDR3 reads CASSQEGERGYTF. The CDR3 nucleotides read TGTGCCAGCAGCCAAGAAGGGGAACGGGGCTACACCTTC. The chain is built from TRBV4-2 and TRBJ1-2, with a weak D call TRBD1 (5 bases). In germline, CDR1 is LGHNA, CDR2 YNFKEQ. The ends were cut back, 0 bases at V and 8 bases at J, with 10 bases in the middle. The CDR3 runs 13 residues.